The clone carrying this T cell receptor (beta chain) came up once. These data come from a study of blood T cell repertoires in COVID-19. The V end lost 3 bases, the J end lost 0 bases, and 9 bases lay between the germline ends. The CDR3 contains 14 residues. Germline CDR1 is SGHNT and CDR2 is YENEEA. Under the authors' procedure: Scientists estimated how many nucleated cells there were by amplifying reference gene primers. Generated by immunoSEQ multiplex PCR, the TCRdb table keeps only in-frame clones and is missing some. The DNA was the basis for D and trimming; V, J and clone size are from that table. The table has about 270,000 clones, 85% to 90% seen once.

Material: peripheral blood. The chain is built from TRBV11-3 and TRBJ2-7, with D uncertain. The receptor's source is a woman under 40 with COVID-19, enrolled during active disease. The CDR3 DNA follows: TGTGCCAGCAGCTTGGGCCAGAGCTCCTACGAGCAGTACTTC. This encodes CASSLGQSSYEQYF.